These T cell receptor beta chains were read from a single sample in a study of blood T cell repertoires in COVID-19. Some clones are missing from TCRdb's copy, which holds only in-frame ones; the method was immunoSEQ multiplex PCR. The table has approximately 150,000 clones, approximately 80% seen once; the top ten hold roughly 7.3%. The sample consisted of PBMCs or T cells enriched from blood (not recorded which). These receptor sequences come from a woman aged 45-59 years who had recovered from COVID-19. Each CDR3 is given with its conserved first and last residue. D genes are given only for firm matches. Rows give clone size only sometimes, using once, few, many, or a class for an expanded clone.

d_call j_call v_call clone_size cdr3_nt cdr3_aa
. TRBJ1-5 TRBV3-1/TRBV3-2 once TGTGCCAGCAGCCAAGCGGGGGATCAGCCCCAGCATTTT CASSQAGDQPQHF
. TRBJ1-4 TRBV10-3 few TGTGCCATCAGTGTTAATAATGAAAAACTGTTTTTT CAISVNNEKLFF
. TRBJ2-5 TRBV7-8 . TGTGCCAGCAGCCCAAGGGGTTCCCAAGAGACCCAGTACTTC CASSPRGSQETQYF
. TRBJ1-5 TRBV2 . TGTGCCAGCAGCTCTACAGGGAATAGCAATCAGCCCCAGCATTTT CASSSTGNSNQPQHF
. TRBJ2-3 TRBV7-2 . TGTGCCAGCAGCTTAGATGCCGTCGGGACAGATACGCAGTATTTT CASSLDAVGTDTQYF
TRBD1 TRBJ1-1 TRBV4-3 few TGCGCCAGCAGCCTGACGACAGGGGGTATCACTGAAGCTTTCTTT CASSLTTGGITEAFF
. TRBJ1-4 TRBV7-2 . TGTGCCAGCAGCTTATCCCAGGGGAATGAAAAACTGTTTTTT CASSLSQGNEKLFF
. TRBJ1-1 TRBV6-6 few TGTGCCAGCAGTTACTGGTATCGGGGGGCTGAAGCTTTCTTT CASSYWYRGAEAFF
TRBD2 TRBJ2-5 TRBV7-7 . TGTGCTAGCAGCTTAGGACTAGCGGGGCCTCAAGAGACCCAGTACTTC CASSLGLAGPQETQYF
TRBD1 TRBJ1-3 TRBV19 . TGTGCCAGTAGCCGGGACAGTCGAAACACCATATATTTT CASSRDSRNTIYF
. TRBJ1-1 TRBV9 once TGTGCCAGCAGTACAGGGCCGAACACTGAAGCTTTCTTT CASSTGPNTEAFF
. TRBJ2-6 TRBV19 . TGTGCCAGTAGTATAGATCTCTCAGGGGCAGCTGGGGCCAACGTCCTGACTTTC CASSIDLSGAAGANVLTF
TRBD2 TRBJ2-3 TRBV29-1 . TGCAGCGTTGAAGATCGGGAGCGGGAGAGCCCAGATACGCAGTATTTT CSVEDRERESPDTQYF
TRBD1 TRBJ1-6 TRBV19 once TGTGCCAGTAGTATCGGACAGGGGAGGCTTTCACCCCTCCACTTT CASSIGQGRLSPLHF
. TRBJ1-3 TRBV6-1 few TGTGCCAGCAGTGAGTCAGGCTTTTCCAGCTCTGGAAACACCATATATTTT CASSESGFSSSGNTIYF
. TRBJ1-1 TRBV29-1 . TGCAGCGTAAAGGACAGCATGAACACTGAAGCTTTCTTT CSVKDSMNTEAFF
. TRBJ2-7 TRBV6-5 . TGTGCCAGCAGTTACTCCTACAGGGCAACCTACGAGCAGTACTTC CASSYSYRATYEQYF
TRBD2 TRBJ2-3 TRBV5-1 . TGCGCCAGCAAATTTGAGCAAGCGGGGGATACGCAGTATTTT CASKFEQAGDTQYF
. TRBJ2-3 TRBV9 . TGTGCCAGCAGGGGAGACAGGGATACGCAGTATTTT CASRGDRDTQYF